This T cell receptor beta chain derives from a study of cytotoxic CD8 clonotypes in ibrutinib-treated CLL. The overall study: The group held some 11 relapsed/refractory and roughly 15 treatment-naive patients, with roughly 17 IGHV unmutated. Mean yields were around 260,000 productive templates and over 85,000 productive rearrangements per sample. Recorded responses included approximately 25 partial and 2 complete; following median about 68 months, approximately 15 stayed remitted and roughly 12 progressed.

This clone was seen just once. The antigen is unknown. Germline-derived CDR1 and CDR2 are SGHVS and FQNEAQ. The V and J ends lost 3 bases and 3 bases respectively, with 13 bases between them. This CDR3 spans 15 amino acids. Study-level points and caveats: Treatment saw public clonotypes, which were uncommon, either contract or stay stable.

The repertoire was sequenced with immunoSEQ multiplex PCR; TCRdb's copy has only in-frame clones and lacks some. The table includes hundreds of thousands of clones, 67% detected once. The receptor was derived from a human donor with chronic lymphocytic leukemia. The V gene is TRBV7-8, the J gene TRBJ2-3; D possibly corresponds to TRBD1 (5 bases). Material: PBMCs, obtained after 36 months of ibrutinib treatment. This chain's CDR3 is CASSFHRILTDTQYF. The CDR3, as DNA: TGTGCCAGCAGCTTCCACAGGATTCTGACAGATACGCAGTATTTT.